This TCR beta chain comes out of a study of blood T cell repertoires in COVID-19. Background on the study: PBMCs, B-cell-depleted T cells, or T cells were the source of the cDNA or gDNA that made up the material.

Participants were placed into cohorts based on the clinical history they reported. The trim removed 3 bases at V and 6 bases at J, leaving 2 bases unmatched. CDR3 length: 14 residues. Germline loops: CDR1 SNHLY, CDR2 FYNNEI. This clone was seen just once. TCRdb's table, derived via immunoSEQ multiplex PCR, lists solely in-frame clones and lacks some. The sample includes approximately 260,000 clones, around 90% of them seen just once. The sequencing sample was made of PBMCs or T cells enriched from blood (not recorded which). The chain is built from TRBV2 and TRBJ1-5, with 10 positions matching TRBD1. The source of this sequence is a woman aged 30 to 39 with acute COVID-19. DNA of the CDR3: TGTGCCAGCAGTGAGGACAGGGGGGGTCAGCCCCAGCATTTT. This translates into CASSEDRGGQPQHF.